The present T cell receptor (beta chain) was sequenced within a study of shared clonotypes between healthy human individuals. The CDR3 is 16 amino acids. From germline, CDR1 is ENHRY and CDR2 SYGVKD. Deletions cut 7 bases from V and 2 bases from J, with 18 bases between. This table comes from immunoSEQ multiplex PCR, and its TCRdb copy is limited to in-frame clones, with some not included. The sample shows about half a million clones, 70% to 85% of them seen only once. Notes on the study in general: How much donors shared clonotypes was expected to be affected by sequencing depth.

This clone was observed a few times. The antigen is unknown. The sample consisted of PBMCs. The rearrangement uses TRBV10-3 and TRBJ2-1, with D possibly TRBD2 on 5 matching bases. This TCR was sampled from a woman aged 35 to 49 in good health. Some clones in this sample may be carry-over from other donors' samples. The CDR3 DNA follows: TGTGCCATCACCCCGAGTAACGGGGAACCCTACAATGAGCAGTTCTTC. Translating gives CAITPSNGEPYNEQFF.